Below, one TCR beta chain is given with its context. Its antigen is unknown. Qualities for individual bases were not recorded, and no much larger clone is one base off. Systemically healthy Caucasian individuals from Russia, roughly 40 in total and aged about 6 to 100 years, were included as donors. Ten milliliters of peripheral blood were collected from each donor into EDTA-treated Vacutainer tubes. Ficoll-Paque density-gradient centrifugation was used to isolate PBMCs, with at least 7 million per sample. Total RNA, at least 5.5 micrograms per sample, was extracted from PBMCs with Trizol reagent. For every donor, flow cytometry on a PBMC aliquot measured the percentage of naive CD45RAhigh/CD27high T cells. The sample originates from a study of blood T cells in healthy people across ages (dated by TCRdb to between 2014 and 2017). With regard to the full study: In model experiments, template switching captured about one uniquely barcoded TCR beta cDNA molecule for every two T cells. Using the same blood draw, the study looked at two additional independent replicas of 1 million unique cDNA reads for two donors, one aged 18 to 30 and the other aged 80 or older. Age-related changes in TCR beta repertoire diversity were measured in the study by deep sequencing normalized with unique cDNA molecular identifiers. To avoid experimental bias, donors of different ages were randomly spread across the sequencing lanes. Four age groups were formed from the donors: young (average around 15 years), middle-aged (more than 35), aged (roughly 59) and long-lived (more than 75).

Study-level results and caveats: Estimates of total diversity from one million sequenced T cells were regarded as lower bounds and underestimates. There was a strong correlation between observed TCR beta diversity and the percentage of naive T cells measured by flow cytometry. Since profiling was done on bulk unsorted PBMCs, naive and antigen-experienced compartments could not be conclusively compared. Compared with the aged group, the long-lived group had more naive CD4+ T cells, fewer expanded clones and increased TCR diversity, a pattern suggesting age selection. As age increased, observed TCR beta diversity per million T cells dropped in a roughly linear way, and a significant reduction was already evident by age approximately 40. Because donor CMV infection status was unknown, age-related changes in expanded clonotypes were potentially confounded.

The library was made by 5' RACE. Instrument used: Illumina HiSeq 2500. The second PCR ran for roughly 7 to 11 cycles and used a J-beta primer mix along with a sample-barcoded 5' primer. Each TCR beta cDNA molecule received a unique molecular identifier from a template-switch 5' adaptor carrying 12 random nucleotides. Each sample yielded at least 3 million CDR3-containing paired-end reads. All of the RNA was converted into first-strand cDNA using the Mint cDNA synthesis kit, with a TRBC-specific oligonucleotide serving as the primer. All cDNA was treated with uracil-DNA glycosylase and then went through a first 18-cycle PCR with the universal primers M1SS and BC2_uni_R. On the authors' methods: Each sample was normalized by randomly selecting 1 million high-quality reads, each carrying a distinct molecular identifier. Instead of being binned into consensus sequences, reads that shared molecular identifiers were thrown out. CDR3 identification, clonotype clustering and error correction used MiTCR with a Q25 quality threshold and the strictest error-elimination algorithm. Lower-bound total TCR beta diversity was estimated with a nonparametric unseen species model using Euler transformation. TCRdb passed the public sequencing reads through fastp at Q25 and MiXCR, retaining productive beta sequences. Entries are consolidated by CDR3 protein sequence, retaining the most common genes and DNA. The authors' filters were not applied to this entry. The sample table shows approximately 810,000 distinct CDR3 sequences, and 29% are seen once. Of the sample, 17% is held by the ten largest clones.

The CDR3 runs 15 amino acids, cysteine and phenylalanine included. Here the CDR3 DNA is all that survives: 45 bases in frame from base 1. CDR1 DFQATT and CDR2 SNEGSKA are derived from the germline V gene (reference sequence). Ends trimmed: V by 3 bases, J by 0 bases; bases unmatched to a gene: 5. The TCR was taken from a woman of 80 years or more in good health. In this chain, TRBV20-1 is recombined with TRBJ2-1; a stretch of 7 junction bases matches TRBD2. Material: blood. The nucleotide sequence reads TGCAGTGCTAGGCGGGAGCTAATCTCCTACAATGAGCAGTTCTTC. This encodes CSARRELISYNEQFF.